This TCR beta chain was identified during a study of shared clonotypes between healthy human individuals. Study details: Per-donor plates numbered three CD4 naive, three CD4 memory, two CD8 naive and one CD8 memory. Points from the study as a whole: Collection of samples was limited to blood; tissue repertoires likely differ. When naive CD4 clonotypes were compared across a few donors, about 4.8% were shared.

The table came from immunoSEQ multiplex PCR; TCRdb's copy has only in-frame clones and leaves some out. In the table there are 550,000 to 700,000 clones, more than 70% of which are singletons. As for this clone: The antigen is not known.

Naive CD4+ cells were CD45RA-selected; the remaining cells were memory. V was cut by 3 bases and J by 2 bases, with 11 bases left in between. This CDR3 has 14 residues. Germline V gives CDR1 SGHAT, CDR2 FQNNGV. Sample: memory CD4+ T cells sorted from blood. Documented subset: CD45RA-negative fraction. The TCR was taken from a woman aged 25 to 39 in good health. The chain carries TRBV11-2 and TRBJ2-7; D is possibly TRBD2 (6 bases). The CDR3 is CASSFGTVTYEQYF. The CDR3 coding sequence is TGTGCCAGCAGCTTTGGGACTGTCACCTACGAGCAGTACTTC.